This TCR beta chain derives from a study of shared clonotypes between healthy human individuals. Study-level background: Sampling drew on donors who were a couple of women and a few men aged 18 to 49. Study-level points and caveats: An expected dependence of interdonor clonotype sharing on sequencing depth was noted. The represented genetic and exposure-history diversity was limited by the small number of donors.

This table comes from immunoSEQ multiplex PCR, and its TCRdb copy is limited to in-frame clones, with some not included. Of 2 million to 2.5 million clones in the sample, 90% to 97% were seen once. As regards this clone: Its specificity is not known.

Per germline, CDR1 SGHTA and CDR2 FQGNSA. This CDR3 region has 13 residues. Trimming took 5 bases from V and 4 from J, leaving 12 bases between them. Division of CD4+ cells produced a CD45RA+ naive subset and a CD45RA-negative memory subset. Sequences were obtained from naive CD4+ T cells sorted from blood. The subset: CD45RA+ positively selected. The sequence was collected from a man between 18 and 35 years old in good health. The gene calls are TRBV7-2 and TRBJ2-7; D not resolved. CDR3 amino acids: CASSTRILYEQYF. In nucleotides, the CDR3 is TGTGCCAGCAGCACACGAATCTTATACGAGCAGTACTTC.